This TCR beta chain was recovered during a study of T-cell memory formation after mild COVID-19. With regard to this clonotype: The conserved phenylalanine or tryptophan is not found at the CDR3 terminus, so this likely reflects a read error. It is unclear where the CDR3 begins or ends on the DNA, so no DNA is shown, and the CDR3 is as TCRdb lists it.

TCRdb re-called the 5' RACE reads with MiXCR, one entry per CDR3 protein. The table shows 400,000 to 450,000 distinct CDR3 sequences, with about 20% occurring only once. Germline CDR1 and CDR2: SGHTA and FQGNSA. The CDR3 numbers 12 amino acids, ends counted. The rearrangement uses TRBV7-2 and TRBJ2-1; TRBD2, the table's D call, was not compared with the DNA. The specimen sequenced was PBMCs or a T cell subset sorted from them (not recorded which). The sequence was collected from a man younger than 30 who had mild COVID-19 (a few samples of this study predate the infection). Cell type and time point are not known. CDR3 residues: CASSLAGTSPAL.